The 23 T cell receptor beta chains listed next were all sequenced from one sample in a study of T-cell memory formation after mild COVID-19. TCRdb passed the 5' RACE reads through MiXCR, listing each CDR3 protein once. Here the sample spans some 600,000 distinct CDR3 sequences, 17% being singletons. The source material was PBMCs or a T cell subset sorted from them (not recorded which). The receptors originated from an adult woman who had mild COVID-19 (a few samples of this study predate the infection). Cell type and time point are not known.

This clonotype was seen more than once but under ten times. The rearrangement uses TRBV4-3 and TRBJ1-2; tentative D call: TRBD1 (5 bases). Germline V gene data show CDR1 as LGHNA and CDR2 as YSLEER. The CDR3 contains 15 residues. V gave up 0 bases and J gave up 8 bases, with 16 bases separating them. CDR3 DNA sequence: TGCGCCAGCAGCCAAGAGTACCTGAGGGGTTACGGCTACACCTTC. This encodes CASSQEYLRGYGYTF.

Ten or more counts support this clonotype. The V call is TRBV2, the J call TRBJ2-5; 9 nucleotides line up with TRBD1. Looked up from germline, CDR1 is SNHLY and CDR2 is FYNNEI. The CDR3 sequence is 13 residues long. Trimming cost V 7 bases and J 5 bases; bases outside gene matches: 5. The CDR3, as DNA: TGTGCCAGCAAGGAGGACAGGGGTGAGACCCAGTACTTC. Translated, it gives CASKEDRGETQYF.

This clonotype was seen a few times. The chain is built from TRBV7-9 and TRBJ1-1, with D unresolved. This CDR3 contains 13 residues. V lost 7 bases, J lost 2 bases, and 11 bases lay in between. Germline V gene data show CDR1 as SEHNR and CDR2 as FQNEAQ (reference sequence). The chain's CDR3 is CASTLVVNTEAFF. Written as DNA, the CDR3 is TGTGCCAGCACCCTAGTGGTAAACACTGAAGCTTTCTTT.

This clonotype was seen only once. DNA of the CDR3: TGTGCCAGCAGCAAAACCTCAGGGATTATAGAGACCCAGTACTTC. It yields the protein CASSKTSGIIETQYF. The chain has TRBV3-1 and TRBJ2-5; D is possibly TRBD1 (5 bases). CDR3 length: 15 residues. Trimming removed 5 bases from V and 4 bases from J, with 17 bases in between. CDR1 is LGHDT, CDR2 YNNKEL, per germline (reference sequence).

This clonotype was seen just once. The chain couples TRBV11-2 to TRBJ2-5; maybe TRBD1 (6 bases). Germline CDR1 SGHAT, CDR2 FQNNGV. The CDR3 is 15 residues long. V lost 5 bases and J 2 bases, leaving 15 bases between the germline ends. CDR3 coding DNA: TGTGCCAGCAGCCCGGTATACAGGGAACAAGAGACCCAGTACTTC. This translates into CASSPVYREQETQYF.

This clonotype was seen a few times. The CDR3 DNA follows: TGTGCCAGCAGCCTTGTTGAGGGGGCGGTGTACAATGAGCAGTTCTTC. Translating gives CASSLVEGAVYNEQFF. The chain recombines TRBV7-7 with TRBJ2-1; 7 nucleotides match TRBD1. V shed 5 bases and J 4 bases; nucleotides not matched to a gene: 11. CDR1 is SSHAT and CDR2 is FNYEAQ in the germline V gene (reference sequence). The CDR3 is 16 residues long.

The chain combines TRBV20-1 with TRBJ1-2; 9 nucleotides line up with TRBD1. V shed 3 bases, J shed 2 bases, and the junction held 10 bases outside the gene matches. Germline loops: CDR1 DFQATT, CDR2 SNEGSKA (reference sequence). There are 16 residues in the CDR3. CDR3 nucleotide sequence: TGCAGTGCTAGTCCCGCGGAGGGACAGGGAAACTATGGCTACACCTTC. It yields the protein CSASPAEGQGNYGYTF.

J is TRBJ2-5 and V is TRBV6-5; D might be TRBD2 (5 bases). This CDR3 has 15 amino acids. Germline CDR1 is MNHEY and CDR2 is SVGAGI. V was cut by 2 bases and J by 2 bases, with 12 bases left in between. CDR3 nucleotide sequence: TGTGCCAGCAGTTACGGAGGACTCCGACAAGAGACCCAGTACTTC. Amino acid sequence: CASSYGGLRQETQYF.

CDR3 coding DNA: TGTGCCAGCAGCGCACACATAACGGGGCCCATAGGGTCTGGCTACACCTTC. Amino acids: CASSAHITGPIGSGYTF. This chain connects TRBV9 to TRBJ1-2; tentatively, D is TRBD1 (5 bases). V shed 3 bases and J shed 7 bases, with 25 bases lying between them. Germline V gives CDR1 SGDLS, CDR2 YYNGEE. This CDR3 region has 17 residues.

CDR3 DNA sequence: TGCAGTGCTAGAGAGCGAGACACCCAAGAGACCCAGTACTTC. As protein: CSARERDTQETQYF. V gene TRBV20-1 combines with J gene TRBJ2-5; D gene unclear. This CDR3 is built from 14 residues. CDR1 is DFQATT and CDR2 is SNEGSKA in the germline V gene (reference sequence). V lost 0 bases and J lost 1, with 9 bases in between.

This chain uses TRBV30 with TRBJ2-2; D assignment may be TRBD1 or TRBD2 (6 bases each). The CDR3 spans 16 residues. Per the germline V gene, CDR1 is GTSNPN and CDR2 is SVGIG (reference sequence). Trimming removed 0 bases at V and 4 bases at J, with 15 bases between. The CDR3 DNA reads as TGTGCCTGGAGTGTACCTCGGGGGCCGAGCACCGGGGAGCTGTTTTTT. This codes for CAWSVPRGPSTGELFF. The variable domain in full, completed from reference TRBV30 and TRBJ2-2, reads SQTIHQWPATLVQPVGSPLSLECTVEGTSNPNLYWYRQAAGRGLQLLFYSVGIGQISSEVPQNLSASRPQDRQFILSSKKLLLSDSGFYLCAWSVPRGPSTGELFFGEGSRLTVL.

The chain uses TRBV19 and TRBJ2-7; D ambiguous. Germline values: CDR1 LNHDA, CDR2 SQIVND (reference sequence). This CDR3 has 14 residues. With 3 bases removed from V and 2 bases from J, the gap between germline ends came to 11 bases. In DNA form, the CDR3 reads TGTGCCAGTAGTATTCGACACCAACCCTACGAGCAGTACTTC. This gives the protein CASSIRHQPYEQYF.

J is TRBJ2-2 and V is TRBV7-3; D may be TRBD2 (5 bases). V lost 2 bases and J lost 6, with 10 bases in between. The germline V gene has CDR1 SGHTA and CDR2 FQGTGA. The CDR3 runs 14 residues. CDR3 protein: CASSLLSESGELFF. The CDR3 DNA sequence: TGTGCCAGCAGCTTACTTAGCGAATCCGGGGAGCTGTTTTTT.

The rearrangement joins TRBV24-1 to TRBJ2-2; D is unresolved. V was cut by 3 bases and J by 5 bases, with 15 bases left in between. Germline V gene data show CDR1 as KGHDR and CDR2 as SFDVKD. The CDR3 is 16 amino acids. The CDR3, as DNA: TGTGCCACCAGTGATCCACGTGGGATCAGGACCGGGGAGCTGTTTTTT. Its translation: CATSDPRGIRTGELFF.

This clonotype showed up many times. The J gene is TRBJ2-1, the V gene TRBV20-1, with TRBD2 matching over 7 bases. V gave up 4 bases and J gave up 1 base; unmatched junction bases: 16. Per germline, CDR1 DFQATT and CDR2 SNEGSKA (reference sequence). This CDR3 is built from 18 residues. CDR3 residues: CSAKGIGMAGVSYNEQFF. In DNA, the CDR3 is TGCAGTGCTAAGGGGATCGGGATGGCGGGAGTTTCCTACAATGAGCAGTTCTTC.

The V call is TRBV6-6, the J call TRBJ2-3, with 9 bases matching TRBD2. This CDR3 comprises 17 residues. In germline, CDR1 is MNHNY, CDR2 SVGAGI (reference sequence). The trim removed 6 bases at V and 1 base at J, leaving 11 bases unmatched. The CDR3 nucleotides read TGTGCCAGCAGGGGTAGCGGGGGCTCGTGGGGCACAGATACGCAGTATTTT. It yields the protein CASRGSGGSWGTDTQYF.

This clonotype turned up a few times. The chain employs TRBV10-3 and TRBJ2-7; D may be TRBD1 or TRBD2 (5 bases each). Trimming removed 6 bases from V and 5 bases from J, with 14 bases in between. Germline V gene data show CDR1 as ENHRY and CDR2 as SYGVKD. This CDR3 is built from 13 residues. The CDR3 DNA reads TGTGCCATCAGCGATGGGGGAAAAAACGAGCAGTACTTC. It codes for CAISDGGKNEQYF.

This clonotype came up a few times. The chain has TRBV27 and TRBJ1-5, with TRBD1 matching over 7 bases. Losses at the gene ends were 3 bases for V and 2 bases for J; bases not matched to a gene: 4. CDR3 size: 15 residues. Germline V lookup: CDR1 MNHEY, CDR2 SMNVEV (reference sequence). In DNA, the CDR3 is TGTGCCAGCAGTTTCACAGGGGCAGGCAATCAGCCCCAGCATTTT. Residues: CASSFTGAGNQPQHF.

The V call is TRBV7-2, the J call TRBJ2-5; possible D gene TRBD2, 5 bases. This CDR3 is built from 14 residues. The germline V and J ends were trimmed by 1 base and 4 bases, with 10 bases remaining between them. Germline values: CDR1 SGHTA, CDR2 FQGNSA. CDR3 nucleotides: TGTGCCAGCAGCTTAGACGGAGGTTCAGAGACCCAGTACTTC. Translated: CASSLDGGSETQYF.

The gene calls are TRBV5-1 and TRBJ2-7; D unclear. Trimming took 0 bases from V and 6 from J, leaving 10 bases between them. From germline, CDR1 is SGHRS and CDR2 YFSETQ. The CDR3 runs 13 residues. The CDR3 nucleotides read TGCGCCAGCAGCTTGGTTCCCTTTCGCGAGCAGTACTTC. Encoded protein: CASSLVPFREQYF. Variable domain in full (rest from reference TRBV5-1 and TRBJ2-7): KAGVTQTPRYLIKTRGQQVTLSCSPISGHRSVSWYQQTPGQGLQFLFEYFSETQRNKGNFPGRFSGRQFSNSRSEMNVSTLELGDSALYLCASSLVPFREQYFGPGTRLTVT.

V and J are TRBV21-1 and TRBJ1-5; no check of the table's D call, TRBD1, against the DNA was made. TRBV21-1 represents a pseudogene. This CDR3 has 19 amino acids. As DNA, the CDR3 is TGTGCCAGCAGCAAAGTGCTGGAGGGGGACAGTTCTGGCAATCAGCCCCAGCATTTT. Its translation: CASSKVLEGDSSGNQPQHF.

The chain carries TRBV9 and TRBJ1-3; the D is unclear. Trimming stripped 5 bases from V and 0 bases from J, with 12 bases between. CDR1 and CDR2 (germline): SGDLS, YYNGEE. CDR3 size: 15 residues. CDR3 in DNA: TGTGCCAGCAGTGAAGACACGTTCTCTGGAAACACCATATATTTT. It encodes CASSEDTFSGNTIYF.

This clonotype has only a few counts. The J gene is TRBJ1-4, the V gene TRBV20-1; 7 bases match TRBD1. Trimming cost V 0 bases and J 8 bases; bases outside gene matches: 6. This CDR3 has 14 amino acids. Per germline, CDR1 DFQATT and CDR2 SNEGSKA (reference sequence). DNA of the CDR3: TGCAGTGCTAGAGATCCCAGGGGGGGGGAAAAACTGTTTTTT. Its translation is CSARDPRGGEKLFF.